This TCR beta chain was captured in a study of cytomegalovirus exposure and HLA in healthy donors. Clones were read by immunoSEQ multiplex PCR, and TCRdb kept only the in-frame ones, dropping some. The table records 200,000 to 250,000 clones, 70% to 90% of them present only once. The CDR3 contains 11 residues. The germline V gene encodes CDR1 MDHEN and CDR2 SYDVKM. Trimming removed 6 bases from V and 8 bases from J, with 8 bases in between. The chain combines TRBV28 with TRBJ2-1, with D unresolved. Source material: PBMCs. This TCR derives from a woman between 18 and 29 years old in good health and CMV-seronegative. The CDR3 sequence: CASRSTYEQFF. In DNA form, the CDR3 reads TGTGCCAGCAGATCTACTTATGAGCAGTTCTTC.